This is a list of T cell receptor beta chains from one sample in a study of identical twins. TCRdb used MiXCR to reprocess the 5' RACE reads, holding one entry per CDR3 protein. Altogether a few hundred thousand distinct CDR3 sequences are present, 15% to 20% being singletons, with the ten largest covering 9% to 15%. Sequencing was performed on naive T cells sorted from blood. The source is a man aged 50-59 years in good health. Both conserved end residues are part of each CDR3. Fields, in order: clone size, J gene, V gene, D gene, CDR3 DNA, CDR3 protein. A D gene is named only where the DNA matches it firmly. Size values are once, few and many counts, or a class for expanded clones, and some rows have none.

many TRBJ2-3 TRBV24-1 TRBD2 TGTGCCACCAGTGATCCCGAGTGGGTAACTAGCGGAGCCTCAGATACGCAGTATTTT CATSDPEWVTSGASDTQYF
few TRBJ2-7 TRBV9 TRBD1 TGTGCCAGCAGCGTAGGTGCAGGGGGCGCCTACGAGCAGTACTTC CASSVGAGGAYEQYF
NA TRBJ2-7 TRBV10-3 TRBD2 TGTGCCATCAGGAGTACTAGCGGGGATCGATACGAGCAGTACTTC CAIRSTSGDRYEQYF
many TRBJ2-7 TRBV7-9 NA TGTGCCAGCAGCCCATATCGGGAAGGGAAGTACTTC CASSPYREGKYF
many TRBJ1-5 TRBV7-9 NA TGTGCCAGCAGCACAGGGACGGTTGGGTGGGAGCCCCAGCATTTT CASSTGTVGWEPQHF
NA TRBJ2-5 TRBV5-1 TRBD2 TGCGCCAGCAGCCCGGGACTAGCGGAGAGTTTACAAGAGACCCAGTACTTC CASSPGLAESLQETQYF
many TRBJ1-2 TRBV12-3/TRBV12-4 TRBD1 TGTGCCAGCAGTTTATCGAGACAGGGGGCCTACACCTTC CASSLSRQGAYTF
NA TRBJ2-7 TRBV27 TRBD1 TGTGCCAGCAGTTTAAAGGGGGCCGCCTACGAGCAGTACTTC CASSLKGAAYEQYF
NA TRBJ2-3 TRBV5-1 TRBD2 TGCGCCAGCAGCGTCGGGCTAGCGGTCACAGATACGCAGTATTTT CASSVGLAVTDTQYF
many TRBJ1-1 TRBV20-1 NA TGCAGTGCTACCCTCCCCTGGGGTAAGGATGAAGCTTTCTTT CSATLPWGKDEAFF
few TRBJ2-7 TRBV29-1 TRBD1 TGCAGCGCCGGCCAGGGGGCTTCCTACGAGCAGTACTTC CSAGQGASYEQYF
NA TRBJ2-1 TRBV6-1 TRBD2 TGTGCCAGCACTAGCGGGAGTAAGAATGAGCAGTTCTTC CASTSGSKNEQFF
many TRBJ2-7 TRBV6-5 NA TGTGCCAGCAGTTACACCGGGACGCCGGCCTACGAGCAGTACTTC CASSYTGTPAYEQYF
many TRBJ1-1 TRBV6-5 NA TGTGCCAGCAGTTACTCGGACGGATTGAACACTGAAGCTTTCTTT CASSYSDGLNTEAFF
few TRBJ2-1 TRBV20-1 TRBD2 TGCAGTGCGGGACTAGCCGTCGCCTACAATGAGCAGTTCTTC CSAGLAVAYNEQFF
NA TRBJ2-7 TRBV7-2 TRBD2 TGTGCCAGCGGAAGAGCGGGAGGTGGCACCTACGAGCAGTACTTC CASGRAGGGTYEQYF
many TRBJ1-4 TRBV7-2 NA TGTGCCAGCAGCTTAGCGGAGCAGGCGGGCAAACTGTTTTTT CASSLAEQAGKLFF
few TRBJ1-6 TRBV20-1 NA TGCAGTGCCTTAGTTACTTCAAATTCACCCCTCCACTTT CSALVTSNSPLHF
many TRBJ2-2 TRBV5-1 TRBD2 TGCGCCAGCAGCTTCGGACTAGCGGGGGTCGGTTACACCGGGGAGCTGTTTTTT CASSFGLAGVGYTGELFF
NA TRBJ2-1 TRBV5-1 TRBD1 TGCGCCAGCAGCGGAACTCCGACAGGGGGAGGGGTGAACAATGAGCAGTTCTTC CASSGTPTGGGVNNEQFF
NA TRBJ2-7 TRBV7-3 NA TGTGCCAGCAGCTTAAGCGGCGGGGAGGCCTACGAGCAGTACTTC CASSLSGGEAYEQYF
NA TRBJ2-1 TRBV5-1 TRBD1 TGCGCCAGCAGCTTGGACCCAGGGGGCTCTGAGCAGTTCTTC CASSLDPGGSEQFF
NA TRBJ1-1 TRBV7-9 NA TGTGCCAGCAGCAGAACTGTCACTGAAGCTTTCTTT CASSRTVTEAFF
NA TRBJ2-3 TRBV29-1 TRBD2 TGCAGCACCCGTCGGGCTAGCGGGTACACAGATACGCAGTATTTT CSTRRASGYTDTQYF
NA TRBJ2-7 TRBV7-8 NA TGTGCCAGCAGCCCAACTCGGGGGTACTACGAGCAGTACTTC CASSPTRGYYEQYF
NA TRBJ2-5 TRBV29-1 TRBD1 TGCAGCGTTGAACCGCGTTTAGACAGGGGGGGGCAGACCCAGTACTTC CSVEPRLDRGGQTQYF
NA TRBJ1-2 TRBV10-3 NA TGTGCCATCAGTGAGCCGGGAAGGGATCTTGGCTACACCTTC CAISEPGRDLGYTF
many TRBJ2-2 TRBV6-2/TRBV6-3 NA TGTGCCAGCAGTTACGCGGTCACCGGGGAGCTGTTTTTT CASSYAVTGELFF
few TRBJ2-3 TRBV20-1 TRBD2 TGCAGTGCTGGCCCGGGCGGGGGGCTTACAGATACGCAGTATTTT CSAGPGGGLTDTQYF
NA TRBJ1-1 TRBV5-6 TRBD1 TGTGCCAGCGGAAGTCCCGGGACAGGGATGAACACTGAAGCTTTCTTT CASGSPGTGMNTEAFF
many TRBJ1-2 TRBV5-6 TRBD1 TGTGCCAGCAGCTTGGTGGGGGGACAGGGGATCTACACCTTC CASSLVGGQGIYTF
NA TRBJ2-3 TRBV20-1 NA TGCAGTGCTAGTTCTCCTAGCGCAACTAGCACAGATACGCAGTATTTT CSASSPSATSTDTQYF
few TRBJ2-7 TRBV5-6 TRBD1 TGTGCCAGCAGCTTGGGGGACAGGGGCTACTACGAGCAGTACTTC CASSLGDRGYYEQYF
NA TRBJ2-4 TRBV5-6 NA TGTGCCAGCAGCACCTACAGGGTTCAGAGCAAAAACATTCAGTACTTC CASSTYRVQSKNIQYF
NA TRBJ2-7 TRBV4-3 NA TGCGCCAGCAGCCAAGGAAGCGAGAGCTACGAGCAGTACTTC CASSQGSESYEQYF
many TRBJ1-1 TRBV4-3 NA TGCGCCAGCAGCCAAGAAAAAAGGGGGACTGAAGCTTTCTTT CASSQEKRGTEAFF
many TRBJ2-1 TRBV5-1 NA TGCGCCAGCCAGCTATGGAGGGACAAAAGCGAGCAGTTCTTC CASQLWRDKSEQFF
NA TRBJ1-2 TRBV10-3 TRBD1 TGTGCCAGTGGGGGACAGCCCTATGGCTACACCTTC CASGGQPYGYTF
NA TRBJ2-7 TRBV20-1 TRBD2 TGCAGTGCTAAAGGACTAGCGGCTTCCTACGAGCAGTACTTC CSAKGLAASYEQYF
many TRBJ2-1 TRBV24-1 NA TGTGCCACCAGTGATGCCGACACAAACAATGAGCAGTTCTTC CATSDADTNNEQFF
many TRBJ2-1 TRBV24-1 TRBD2 TGTGCCACCAGTTCCCTGGGACTAGCGGGTGAGCAGTTCTTC CATSSLGLAGEQFF
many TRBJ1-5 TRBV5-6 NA TGTGCCAGCAGCTACGGGGTTAGCAATCAGCCCCAGCATTTT CASSYGVSNQPQHF
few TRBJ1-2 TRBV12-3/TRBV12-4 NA TGTGCCAGCAGCTCTACAGGTCACTATGGCTACACCTTC CASSSTGHYGYTF
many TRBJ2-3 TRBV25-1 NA TGTGCCAGCAGTGAAAGAGGAGTAGACCCGGGCGATACGCAGTATTTT CASSERGVDPGDTQYF
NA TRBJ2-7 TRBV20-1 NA TGCAGTGCTAGAGATGAGGGCACCGCCTACGAGCAGTACTTC CSARDEGTAYEQYF
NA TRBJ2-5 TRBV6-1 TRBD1 TGTGCCAGCAGGGCGGACAGGGGGCGAGAGACCCAGTACTTC CASRADRGRETQYF
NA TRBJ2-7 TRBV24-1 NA TGTGCCACCAGTGCCGGAGTGGGGGTTTCCTACGAGCAGTACTTC CATSAGVGVSYEQYF
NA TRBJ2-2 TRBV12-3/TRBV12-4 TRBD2 TGTGCCAGCAGTTTGTCTAGCGGGCTTACGTGGGGGGAGCTGTTTTTT CASSLSSGLTWGELFF
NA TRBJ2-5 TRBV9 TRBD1 TGTGCCAGCGGACGGACAGGGGACAGGGAGACCCAGTACTTC CASGRTGDRETQYF
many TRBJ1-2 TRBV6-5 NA TGTGCCAGCAGTTACGCCCGGTCGGGTTTCTATGGCTACACCTTC CASSYARSGFYGYTF
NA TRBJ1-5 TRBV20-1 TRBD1 TGCAGTGCTAGAGAGGACAGGTTCAGTGGCAACCAGCCCCAGCATTTT CSAREDRFSGNQPQHF
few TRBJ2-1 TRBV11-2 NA TGTGCCAGCAGCTTAGAGCGCTTGTCACATGAGCAGTTCTTC CASSLERLSHEQFF
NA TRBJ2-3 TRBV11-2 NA TGTGCCAGCAGTCACGGCGCGTGGGGGTTTGGGACAGATACGCAGTATTTT CASSHGAWGFGTDTQYF